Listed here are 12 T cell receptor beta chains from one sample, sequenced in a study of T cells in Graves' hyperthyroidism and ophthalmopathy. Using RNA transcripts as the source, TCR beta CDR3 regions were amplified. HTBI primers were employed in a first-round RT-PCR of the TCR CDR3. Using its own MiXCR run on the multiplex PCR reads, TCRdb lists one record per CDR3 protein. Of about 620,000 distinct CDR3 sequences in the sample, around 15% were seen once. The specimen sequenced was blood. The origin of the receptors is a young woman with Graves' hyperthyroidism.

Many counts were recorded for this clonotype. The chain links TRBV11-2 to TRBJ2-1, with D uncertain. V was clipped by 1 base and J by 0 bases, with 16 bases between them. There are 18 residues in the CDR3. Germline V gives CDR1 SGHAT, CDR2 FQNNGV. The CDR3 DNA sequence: TGTGCCAGCAGCTTAGTCCCTTCCTATAATCTCTCCTACAATGAGCAGTTCTTC. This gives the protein CASSLVPSYNLSYNEQFF. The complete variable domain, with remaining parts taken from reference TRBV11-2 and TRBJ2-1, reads EAGVAQSPRYKIIEKRQSVAFWCNPISGHATLYWYQQILGQGPKLLIQFQNNGVVDDSQLPKDRFSAERLKGVDSTLKIQPAKLEDSAVYLCASSLVPSYNLSYNEQFFGPGTRLTVL.

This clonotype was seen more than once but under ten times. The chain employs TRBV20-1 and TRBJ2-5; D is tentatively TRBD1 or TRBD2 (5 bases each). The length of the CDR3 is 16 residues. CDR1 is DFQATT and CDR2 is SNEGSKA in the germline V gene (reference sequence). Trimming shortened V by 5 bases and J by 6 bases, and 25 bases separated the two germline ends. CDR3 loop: CSAVRIGAGSRKTQYF. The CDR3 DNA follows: TGCAGTGCTGTCCGGATAGGGGCGGGTTCGAGGAAGACCCAGTACTTC.

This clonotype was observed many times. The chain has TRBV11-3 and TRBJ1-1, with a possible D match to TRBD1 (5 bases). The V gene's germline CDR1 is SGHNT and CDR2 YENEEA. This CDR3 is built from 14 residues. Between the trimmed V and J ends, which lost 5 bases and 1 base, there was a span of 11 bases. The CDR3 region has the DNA TGTGCCAGCAGCCTTACGAGGGGGAACACTGAAGCTTTCTTT. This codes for CASSLTRGNTEAFF.

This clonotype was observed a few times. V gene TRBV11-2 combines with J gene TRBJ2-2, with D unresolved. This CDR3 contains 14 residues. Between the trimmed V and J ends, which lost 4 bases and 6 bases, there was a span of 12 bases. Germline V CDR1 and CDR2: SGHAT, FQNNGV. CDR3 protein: CASSSLKGAGELFF. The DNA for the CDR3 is TGTGCCAGCAGCTCGCTAAAGGGTGCCGGGGAGCTGTTTTTT.

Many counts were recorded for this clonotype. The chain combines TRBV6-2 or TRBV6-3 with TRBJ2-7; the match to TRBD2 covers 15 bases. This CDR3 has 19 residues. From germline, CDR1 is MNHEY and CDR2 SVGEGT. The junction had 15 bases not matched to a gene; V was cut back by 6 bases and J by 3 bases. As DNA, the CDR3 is TGTGCCAGCAGCTCTACTCCGGGACTAGCGGGAGGTTCGGGCTACGAGCAGTACTTC. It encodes CASSSTPGLAGGSGYEQYF.

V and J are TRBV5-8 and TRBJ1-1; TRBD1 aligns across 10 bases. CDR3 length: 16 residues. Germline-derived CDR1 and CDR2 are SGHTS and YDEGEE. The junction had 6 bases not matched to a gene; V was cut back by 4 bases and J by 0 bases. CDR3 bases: TGTGCCAGCAGCACGGGACAGGGGAGGATGAACACTGAAGCTTTCTTT. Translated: CASSTGQGRMNTEAFF.

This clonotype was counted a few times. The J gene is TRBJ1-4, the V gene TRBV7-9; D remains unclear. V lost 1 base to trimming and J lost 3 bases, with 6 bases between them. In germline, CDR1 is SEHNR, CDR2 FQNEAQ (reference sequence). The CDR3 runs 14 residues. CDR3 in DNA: TGTGCCAGCAGCTTAGTTCGGGCTAATGAAAAACTGTTTTTT. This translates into CASSLVRANEKLFF.

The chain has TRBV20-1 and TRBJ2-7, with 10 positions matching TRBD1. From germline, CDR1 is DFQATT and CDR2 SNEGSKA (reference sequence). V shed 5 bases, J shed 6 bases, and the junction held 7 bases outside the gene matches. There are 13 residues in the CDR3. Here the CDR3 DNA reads TGCAGTGCTGGCCGGGACAGGGGTCGCGAGCAGTACTTC. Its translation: CSAGRDRGREQYF.

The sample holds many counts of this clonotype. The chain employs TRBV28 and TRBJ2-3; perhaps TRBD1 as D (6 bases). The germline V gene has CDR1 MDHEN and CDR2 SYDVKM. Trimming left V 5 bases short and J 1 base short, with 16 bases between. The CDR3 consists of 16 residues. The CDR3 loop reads CASSPPVQGRTDTQYF. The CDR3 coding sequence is TGTGCCAGCAGTCCCCCCGTACAGGGCCGCACAGATACGCAGTATTTT.

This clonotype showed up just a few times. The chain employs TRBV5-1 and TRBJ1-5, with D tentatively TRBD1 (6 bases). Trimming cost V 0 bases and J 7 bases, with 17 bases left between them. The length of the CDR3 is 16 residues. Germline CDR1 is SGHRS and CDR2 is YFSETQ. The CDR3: CASSLGPQTGLQPQHF. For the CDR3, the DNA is TGCGCCAGCAGCTTGGGCCCCCAAACAGGGTTGCAGCCCCAGCATTTT.

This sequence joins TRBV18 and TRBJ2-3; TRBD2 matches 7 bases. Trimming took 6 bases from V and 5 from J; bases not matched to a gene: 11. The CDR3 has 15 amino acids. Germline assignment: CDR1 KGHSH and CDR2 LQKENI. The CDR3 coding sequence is TGTGCCAGCTCTCCCGGGCCAAGGGAGGGAGATACGCAGTATTTT. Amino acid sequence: CASSPGPREGDTQYF. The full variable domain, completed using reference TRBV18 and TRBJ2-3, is NAGVMQNPRHLVRRRGQEARLRCSPMKGHSHVYWYRQLPEEGLKFMVYLQKENIIDESGMPKERFSAEFPKEGPSILRIQQVVRGDSAAYFCASSPGPREGDTQYFGPGTRLTVL.

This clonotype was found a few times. CDR3 sequence: CASSFRREAGLDKNIQYF. For the CDR3, the DNA is TGTGCCAGCAGCTTTCGACGTGAGGCGGGGCTTGACAAAAACATTCAGTACTTC. This chain connects TRBV5-6 to TRBJ2-4, with D maybe TRBD2 (6 bases). Germline lookup yields CDR1 SGHDT and CDR2 YYEEEE. V was pared by 2 bases and J by 3 bases, with 21 bases between. The CDR3 is 18 amino acids.